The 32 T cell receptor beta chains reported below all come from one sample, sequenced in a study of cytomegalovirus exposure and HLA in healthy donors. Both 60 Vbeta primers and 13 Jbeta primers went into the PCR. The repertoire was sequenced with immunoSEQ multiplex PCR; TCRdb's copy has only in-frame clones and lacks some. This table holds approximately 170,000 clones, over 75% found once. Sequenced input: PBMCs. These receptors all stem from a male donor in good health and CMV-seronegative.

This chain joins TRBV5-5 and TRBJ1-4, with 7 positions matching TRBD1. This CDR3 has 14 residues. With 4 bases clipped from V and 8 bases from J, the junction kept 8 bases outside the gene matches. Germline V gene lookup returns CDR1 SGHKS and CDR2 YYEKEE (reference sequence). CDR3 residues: CASSPNRGSEKLFF. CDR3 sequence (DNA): TGTGCCAGCAGCCCAAACAGGGGTAGCGAAAAACTGTTTTTT.

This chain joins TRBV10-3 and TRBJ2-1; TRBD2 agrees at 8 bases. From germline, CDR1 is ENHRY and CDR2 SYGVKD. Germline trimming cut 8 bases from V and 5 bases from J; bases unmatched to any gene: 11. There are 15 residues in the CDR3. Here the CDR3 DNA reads TGTGCCATCGAGCAGCCCGGGGGGGGAAACAATGAGCAGTTCTTC. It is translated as CAIEQPGGGNNEQFF.

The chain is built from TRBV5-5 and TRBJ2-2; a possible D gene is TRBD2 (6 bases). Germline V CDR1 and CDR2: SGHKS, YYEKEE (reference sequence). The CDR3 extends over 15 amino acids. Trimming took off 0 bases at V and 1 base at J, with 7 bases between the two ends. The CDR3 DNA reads TGTGCCAGCAGCTTGGTCGGGGGGAACACCGGGGAGCTGTTTTTT. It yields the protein CASSLVGGNTGELFF.

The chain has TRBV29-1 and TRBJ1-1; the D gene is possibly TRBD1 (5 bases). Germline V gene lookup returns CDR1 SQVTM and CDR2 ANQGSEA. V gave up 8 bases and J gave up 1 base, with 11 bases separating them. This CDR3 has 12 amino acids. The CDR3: CSSITGNTEAFF. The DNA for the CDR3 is TGCAGCTCAATTACAGGGAACACTGAAGCTTTCTTT.

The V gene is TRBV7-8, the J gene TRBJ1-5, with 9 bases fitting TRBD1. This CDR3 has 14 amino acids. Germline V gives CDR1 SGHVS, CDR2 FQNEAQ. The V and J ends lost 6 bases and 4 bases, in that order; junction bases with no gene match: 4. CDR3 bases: TGTGCCAGCAGACGAGGACAGGGGAATCAGCCCCAGCATTTT. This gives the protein CASRRGQGNQPQHF.

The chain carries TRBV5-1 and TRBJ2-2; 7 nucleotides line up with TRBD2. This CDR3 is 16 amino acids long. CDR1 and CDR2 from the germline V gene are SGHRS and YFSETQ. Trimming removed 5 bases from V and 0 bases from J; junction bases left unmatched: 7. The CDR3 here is CASSVLAEPNTGELFF. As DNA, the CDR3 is TGCGCCAGCAGTGTTCTAGCGGAGCCGAACACCGGGGAGCTGTTTTTT.

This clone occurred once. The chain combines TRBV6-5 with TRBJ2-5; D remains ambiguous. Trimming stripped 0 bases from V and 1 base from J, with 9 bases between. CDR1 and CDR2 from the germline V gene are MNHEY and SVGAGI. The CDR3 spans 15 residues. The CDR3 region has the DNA TGTGCCAGCAGTTACTCGATACTGAGCCAAGAGACCCAGTACTTC. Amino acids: CASSYSILSQETQYF.

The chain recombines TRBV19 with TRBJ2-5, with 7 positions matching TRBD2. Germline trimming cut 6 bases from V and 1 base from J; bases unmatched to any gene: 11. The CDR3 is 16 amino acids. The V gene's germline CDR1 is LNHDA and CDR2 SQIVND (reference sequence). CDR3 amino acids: CASSLSGRGSQETQYF. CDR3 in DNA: TGTGCCAGTAGCCTCTCGGGGCGGGGGAGCCAAGAGACCCAGTACTTC. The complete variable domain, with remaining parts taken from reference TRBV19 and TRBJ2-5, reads DGGITQSPKYLFRKEGQNVTLSCEQNLNHDAMYWYRQDPGQGLRLIYYSQIVNDFQKGDIAEGYSVSREKKESFPLTVTSAQKNPTAFYLCASSLSGRGSQETQYFGPGTRLLVL.

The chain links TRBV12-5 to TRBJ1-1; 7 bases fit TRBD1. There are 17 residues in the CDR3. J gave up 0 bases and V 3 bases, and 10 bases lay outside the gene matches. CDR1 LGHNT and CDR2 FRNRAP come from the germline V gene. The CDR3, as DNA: TGTGCTAGTGGTTTCGGGACAAGACAGGGCATGAACACTGAAGCTTTCTTT. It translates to CASGFGTRQGMNTEAFF.

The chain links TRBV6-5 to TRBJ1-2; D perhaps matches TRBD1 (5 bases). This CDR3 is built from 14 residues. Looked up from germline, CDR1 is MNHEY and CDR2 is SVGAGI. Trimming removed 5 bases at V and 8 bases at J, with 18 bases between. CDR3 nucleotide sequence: TGTGCCAGCAGTCCCTCCGGGACTGCTTGGGGCTACACCTTC. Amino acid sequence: CASSPSGTAWGYTF.

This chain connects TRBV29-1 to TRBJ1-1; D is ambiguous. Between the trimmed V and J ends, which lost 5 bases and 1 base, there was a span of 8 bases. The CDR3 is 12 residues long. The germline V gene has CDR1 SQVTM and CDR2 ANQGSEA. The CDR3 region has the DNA TGCAGCGTTCGAGATCCGAACACTGAAGCTTTCTTT. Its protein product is CSVRDPNTEAFF. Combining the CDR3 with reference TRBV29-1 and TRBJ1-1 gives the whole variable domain SAVISQKPSRDICQRGTSLTIQCQVDSQVTMMFWYRQQPGQSLTLIATANQGSEATYESGFVIDKFPISRPNLTFSTLTVSNMSPEDSSIYLCSVRDPNTEAFFGQGTRLTVV.

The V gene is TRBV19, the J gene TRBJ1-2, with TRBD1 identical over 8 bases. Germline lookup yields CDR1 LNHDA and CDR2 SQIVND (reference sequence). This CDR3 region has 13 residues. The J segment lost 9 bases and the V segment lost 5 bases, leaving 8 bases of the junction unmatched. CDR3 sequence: CASSPSRQGSYTF. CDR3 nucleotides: TGTGCCAGTAGTCCGTCTCGACAGGGGAGCTACACCTTC.

The CDR3: CASSLRGGDTQYF. The CDR3 DNA reads TGTGCCAGCTCACTCCGGGGTGGAGATACGCAGTATTTT. The gene calls are TRBV18 and TRBJ2-3, with D perhaps TRBD2 (5 bases). The length of the CDR3 is 13 residues. CDR1 and CDR2 (germline): KGHSH, LQKENI. The V gene lost 4 bases and the J gene lost 5 bases, with 10 bases spanning the gap. The variable domain in full, with the rest retrieved from reference TRBV18 and TRBJ2-3, is NAGVMQNPRHLVRRRGQEARLRCSPMKGHSHVYWYRQLPEEGLKFMVYLQKENIIDESGMPKERFSAEFPKEGPSILRIQQVVRGDSAAYFCASSLRGGDTQYFGPGTRLTVL.

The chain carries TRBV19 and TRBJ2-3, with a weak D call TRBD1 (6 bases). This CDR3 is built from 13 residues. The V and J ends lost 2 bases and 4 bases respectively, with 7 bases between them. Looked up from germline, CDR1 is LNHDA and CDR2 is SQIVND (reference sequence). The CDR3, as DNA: TGTGCCAGTAGTATAAAGGGGGCAGATACGCAGTATTTT. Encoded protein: CASSIKGADTQYF. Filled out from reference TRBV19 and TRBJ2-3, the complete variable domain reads DGGITQSPKYLFRKEGQNVTLSCEQNLNHDAMYWYRQDPGQGLRLIYYSQIVNDFQKGDIAEGYSVSREKKESFPLTVTSAQKNPTAFYLCASSIKGADTQYFGPGTRLTVL.

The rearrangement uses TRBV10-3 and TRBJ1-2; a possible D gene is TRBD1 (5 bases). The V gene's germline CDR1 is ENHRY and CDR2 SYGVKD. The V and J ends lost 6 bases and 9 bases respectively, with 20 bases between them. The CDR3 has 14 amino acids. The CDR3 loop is CAIRAGTGPWSYTF. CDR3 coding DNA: TGTGCCATCAGGGCCGGTACAGGCCCCTGGAGCTACACCTTC.

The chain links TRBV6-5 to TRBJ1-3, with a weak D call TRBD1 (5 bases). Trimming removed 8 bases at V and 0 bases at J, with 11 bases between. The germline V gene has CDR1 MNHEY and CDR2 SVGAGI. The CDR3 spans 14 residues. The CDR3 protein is CASSSGGSGNTIYF. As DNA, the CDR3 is TGTGCCAGCTCTTCGGGGGGCTCTGGAAACACCATATATTTT.

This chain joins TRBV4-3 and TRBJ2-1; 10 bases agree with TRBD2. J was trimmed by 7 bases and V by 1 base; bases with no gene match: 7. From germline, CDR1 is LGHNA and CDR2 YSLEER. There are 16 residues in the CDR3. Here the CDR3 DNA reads TGCGCCAGCAGCCAAGCAAGCGGGGGGGCGAGGAATGAGCAGTTCTTC. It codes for CASSQASGGARNEQFF.

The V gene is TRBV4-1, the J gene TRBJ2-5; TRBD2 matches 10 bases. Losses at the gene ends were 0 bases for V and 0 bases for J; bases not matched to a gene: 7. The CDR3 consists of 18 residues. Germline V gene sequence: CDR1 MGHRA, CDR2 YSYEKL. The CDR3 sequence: CASSQEVGTSGDQETQYF. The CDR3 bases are TGCGCCAGCAGCCAAGAAGTAGGAACTAGCGGGGACCAAGAGACCCAGTACTTC.

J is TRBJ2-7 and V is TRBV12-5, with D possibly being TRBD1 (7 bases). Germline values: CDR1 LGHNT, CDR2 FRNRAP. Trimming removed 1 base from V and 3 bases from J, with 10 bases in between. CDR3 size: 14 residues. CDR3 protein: CASGLGQGLYEQYF. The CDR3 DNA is TGTGCTAGTGGTTTGGGACAGGGACTCTACGAGCAGTACTTC. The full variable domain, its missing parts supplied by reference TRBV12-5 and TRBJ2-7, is DARVTQTPRHKVTEMGQEVTMRCQPILGHNTVFWYRQTMMQGLELLAYFRNRAPLDDSGMPKDRFSAEMPDATLATLKIQPSEPRDSAVYFCASGLGQGLYEQYFGPGTRLTVT.

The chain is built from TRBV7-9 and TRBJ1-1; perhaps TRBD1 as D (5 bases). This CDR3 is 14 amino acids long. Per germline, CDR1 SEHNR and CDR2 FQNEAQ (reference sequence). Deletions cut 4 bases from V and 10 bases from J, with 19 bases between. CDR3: CASSYLEGLEGAFF. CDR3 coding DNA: TGTGCCAGCAGCTATTTGGAGGGGCTGGAGGGAGCTTTCTTT.

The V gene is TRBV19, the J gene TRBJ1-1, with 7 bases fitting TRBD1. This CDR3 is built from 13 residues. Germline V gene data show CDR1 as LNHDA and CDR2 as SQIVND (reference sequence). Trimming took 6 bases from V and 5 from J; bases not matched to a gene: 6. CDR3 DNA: TGTGCCAGTAGCGCACAGGGGAGGACTGAAGCTTTCTTT. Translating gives CASSAQGRTEAFF.

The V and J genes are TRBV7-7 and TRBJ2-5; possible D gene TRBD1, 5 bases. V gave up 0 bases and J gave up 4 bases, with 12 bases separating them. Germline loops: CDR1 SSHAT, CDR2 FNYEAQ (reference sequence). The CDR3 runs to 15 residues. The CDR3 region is CASSLAFVRGETQYF. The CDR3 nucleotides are TGTGCCAGCAGCTTAGCGTTTGTTAGGGGAGAGACCCAGTACTTC. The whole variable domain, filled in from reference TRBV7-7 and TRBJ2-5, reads GAGVSQSPRYKVTKRGQDVTLRCDPISSHATLYWYQQALGQGPEFLTYFNYEAQPDKSGLPSDRFSAERPEGSISTLTIQRTEQRDSAMYRCASSLAFVRGETQYFGPGTRLLVL.

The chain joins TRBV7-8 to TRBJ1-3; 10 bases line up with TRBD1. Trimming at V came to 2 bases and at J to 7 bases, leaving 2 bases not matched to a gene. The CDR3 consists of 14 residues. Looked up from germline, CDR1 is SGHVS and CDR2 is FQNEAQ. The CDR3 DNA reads TGTGCCAGCAGCTTAAGGGACAGGGGTAACACCATATATTTT. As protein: CASSLRDRGNTIYF.

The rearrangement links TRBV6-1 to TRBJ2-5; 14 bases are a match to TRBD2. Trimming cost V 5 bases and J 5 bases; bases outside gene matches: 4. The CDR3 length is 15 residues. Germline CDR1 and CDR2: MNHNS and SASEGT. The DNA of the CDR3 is TGTGCCAGCAGTCGACTAGCGGGGGGGCTGGAGACCCAGTACTTC. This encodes CASSRLAGGLETQYF.

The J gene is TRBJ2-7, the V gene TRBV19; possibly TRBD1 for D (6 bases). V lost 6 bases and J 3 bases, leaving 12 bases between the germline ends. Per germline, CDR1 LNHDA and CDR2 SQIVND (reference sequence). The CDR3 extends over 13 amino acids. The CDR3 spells CASRAGRGYEQYF. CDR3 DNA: TGTGCCAGTAGAGCTGGCAGGGGCTACGAGCAGTACTTC.

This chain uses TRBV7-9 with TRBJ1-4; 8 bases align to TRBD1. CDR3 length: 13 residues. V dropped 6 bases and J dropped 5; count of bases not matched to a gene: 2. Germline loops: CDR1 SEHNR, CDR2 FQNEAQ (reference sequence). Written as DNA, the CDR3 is TGTGCCAGCAGAAGACAGGGGAATGAAAAACTGTTTTTT. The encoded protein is CASRRQGNEKLFF.

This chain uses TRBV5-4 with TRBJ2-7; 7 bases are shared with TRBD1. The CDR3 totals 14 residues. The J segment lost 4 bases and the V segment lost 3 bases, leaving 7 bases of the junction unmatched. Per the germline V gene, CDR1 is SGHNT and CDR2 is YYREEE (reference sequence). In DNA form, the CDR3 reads TGTGCCAGCAGCTCGCCGGGACAGCGGTACGAGCAGTACTTC. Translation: CASSSPGQRYEQYF.

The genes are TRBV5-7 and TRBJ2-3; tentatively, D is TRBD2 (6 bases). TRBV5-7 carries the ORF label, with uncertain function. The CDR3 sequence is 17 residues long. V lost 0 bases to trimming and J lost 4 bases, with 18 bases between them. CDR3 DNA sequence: TGTGCCAGCAGCTTGGCAGCGGGTCCGGGGTTTGCAGATACGCAGTATTTT. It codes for CASSLAAGPGFADTQYF.

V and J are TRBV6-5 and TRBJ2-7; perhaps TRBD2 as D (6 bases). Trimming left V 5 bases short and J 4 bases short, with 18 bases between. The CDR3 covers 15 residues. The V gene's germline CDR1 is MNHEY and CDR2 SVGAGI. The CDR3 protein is CASSRLQAGGYEQYF. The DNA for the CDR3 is TGTGCCAGCAGTAGGCTTCAAGCGGGTGGGTACGAGCAGTACTTC.

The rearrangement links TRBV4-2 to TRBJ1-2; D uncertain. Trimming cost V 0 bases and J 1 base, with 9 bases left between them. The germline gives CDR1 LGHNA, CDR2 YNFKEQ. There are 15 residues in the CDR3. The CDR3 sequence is CASSQDLAVNYGYTF. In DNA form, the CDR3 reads TGTGCCAGCAGCCAAGATCTGGCAGTTAACTATGGCTACACCTTC.

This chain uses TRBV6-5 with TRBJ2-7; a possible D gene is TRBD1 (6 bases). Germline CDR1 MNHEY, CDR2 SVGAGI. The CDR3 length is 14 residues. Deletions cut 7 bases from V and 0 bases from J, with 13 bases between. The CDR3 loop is CASTLRRGSYEQYF. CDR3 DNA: TGTGCCAGCACCTTACGCAGGGGCTCCTACGAGCAGTACTTC.

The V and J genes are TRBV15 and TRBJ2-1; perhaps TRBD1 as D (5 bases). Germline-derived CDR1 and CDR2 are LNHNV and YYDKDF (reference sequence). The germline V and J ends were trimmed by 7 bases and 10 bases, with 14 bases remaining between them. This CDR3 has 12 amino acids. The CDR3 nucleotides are TGTGCCACCACCTCAGGGAAGGCAGAGCAGTTCTTC. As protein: CATTSGKAEQFF.